A selection of T cell receptor beta chains follows, all from one sample in a study of OX40 agonist ivuxolimab in advanced cancers. This table comes from immunoSEQ multiplex PCR, and its TCRdb copy is limited to in-frame clones, with some not included. The data contain about 70,000 clones, 80% to 90% of them seen just once; the ten biggest clones take up approximately 0.86%. The sample was CD4+ or CD8+ T cells sorted from blood, taken in a trial of the OX40 agonist ivuxolimab. These receptor sequences come from an adult with an advanced solid tumor such as melanoma, head and neck, liver or kidney cancer. The CDR3 runs from the conserved cysteine through the conserved F or W. The D gene is left open where the match is weak. Size values are once, few and many counts, or a class for expanded clones, and some rows have none.

v_call,j_call,clone_size,d_call,cdr3_nt,cdr3_aa
TRBV5-1,TRBJ2-1,NA,NA,TGCGCCAGCAGCCGAGACTTTCCCACCAATGAGCAGTTCTTC,CASSRDFPTNEQFF
TRBV28,TRBJ2-2,NA,NA,TGTGCCAGCAGTAAATCGACCCTGAACACCGGGGAGCTGTTTTTT,CASSKSTLNTGELFF
TRBV2,TRBJ2-7,NA,NA,TGTGCCAGCAGGAGAACGGTCCTCGCGGGGCACTCCTACGAGCAGTACTTC,CASRRTVLAGHSYEQYF
TRBV7-6,TRBJ2-3,NA,TRBD1,TGTGCCAGCAATAGGGGGCTCACAGATACGCAGTATTTT,CASNRGLTDTQYF
TRBV30,TRBJ1-5,NA,TRBD1,TGTGCCTGGAGTACAACAGGGGCTCGACAGCCCCAGCATTTT,CAWSTTGARQPQHF
TRBV7-9,TRBJ2-2,few,NA,TGTGCCAGCAGCTTAGCAGGGTACGGCGGGGAGCTGTTTTTT,CASSLAGYGGELFF
TRBV7-8,TRBJ2-5,NA,NA,TGTGCCAGCAGCTTAGCGCCCCATGTGCAAGAGACCCAGTACTTC,CASSLAPHVQETQYF
TRBV4-1,TRBJ1-6,NA,NA,TGCGCCAGCAGGATTAATCAGGGTGGTAATTCACCCCTCCACTTT,CASRINQGGNSPLHF
TRBV6-5,TRBJ2-5,NA,NA,TGTGCCAGCAGTCGCATCAGAGAAGAGACCCAGTACTTC,CASSRIREETQYF
TRBV7-2,TRBJ1-1,NA,NA,TGTGCCAGCAGCTATGCCGGGACCCTGAACACTGAAGCTTTCTTT,CASSYAGTLNTEAFF
TRBV7-8,TRBJ1-4,once,TRBD1,TGTGCCAGCAGCTCGGACAGGATTAATGAAAAACTGTTTTTT,CASSSDRINEKLFF
TRBV6-7,TRBJ2-3,NA,TRBD2,TGTGCCAGCAGTTACTCTTCTAGCGGGGGGATCAACACAGATACGCAGTATTTT,CASSYSSSGGINTDTQYF
TRBV5-1,TRBJ2-7,NA,TRBD1,TGCGCCAGCTACGGGACAGGGGGACCCTACGAGCAGTACTTC,CASYGTGGPYEQYF
TRBV5-1,TRBJ2-3,NA,TRBD1,TGCGCCAGCAGCTTGGCGGACAGGGCAGATACGCAGTATTTT,CASSLADRADTQYF
TRBV28,TRBJ1-1,NA,TRBD1,TGTGCCAGCAGTCTGGGACAGTTGAACACTGAAGCTTTCTTT,CASSLGQLNTEAFF
TRBV7-2,TRBJ1-3,NA,NA,TGTGCCAGCAGCTTAGGCAGGGGTTATGGAAACACCATATATTTT,CASSLGRGYGNTIYF
TRBV7-2,TRBJ1-2,NA,NA,TGTGCCATAAGACGGGGGACGACAGAAGGCTATGGCTACACCTTC,CAIRRGTTEGYGYTF
TRBV25-1,TRBJ2-7,NA,NA,TGTGCCAGCAGTGGAAGGACTGACCTGCGCGAGCAGTACTTC,CASSGRTDLREQYF
TRBV28,TRBJ1-2,NA,TRBD1,TGTGCCATCCGGGACAGCCTCAACTATGGCTACACCTTC,CAIRDSLNYGYTF
TRBV19,TRBJ2-3,NA,NA,TGTGCCAGTAAAGTCAGCTCCACAGATACGCAGTATTTT,CASKVSSTDTQYF
TRBV4-2,TRBJ2-4,NA,NA,TGTGCCAGCAGCCAAGATATGAGGGTAGCCAAAAACATTCAGTACTTC,CASSQDMRVAKNIQYF
TRBV19,TRBJ1-6,NA,NA,TGTGCCAGTAGTATTGCCACGGGAGCGAGCTCCTATAATTCACCCCTCCACTTT,CASSIATGASSYNSPLHF
TRBV7-8,TRBJ1-3,NA,NA,TGTGCCAGCAGCGATGTAATGGACAGTTCGAGGGGAAACACCATATATTTT,CASSDVMDSSRGNTIYF
TRBV28,TRBJ1-2,NA,TRBD1,TGTGCCACTAGGGACAGGGGCTATGGCTACACCTTC,CATRDRGYGYTF
TRBV7-2,TRBJ2-5,NA,TRBD2,TGCGCCAGCAGTCTTCTAGCGGGAGGGCCAGGAGAGACCCAGTACTTC,CASSLLAGGPGETQYF
TRBV6-6,TRBJ2-1,few,NA,TGTGCCAGCAGTTACTCCAATTACAATGAGCAGTTCTTC,CASSYSNYNEQFF
TRBV7-9,TRBJ1-4,NA,TRBD1,TGTGCCAGCAGCTTAACGACAGGGGCTAATGAAAAACTGTTTTTT,CASSLTTGANEKLFF
TRBV7-2,TRBJ2-1,NA,TRBD2,TGTGCCAGCAGTTTCGGGACTAGCTCTAATGAGCAGTTCTTC,CASSFGTSSNEQFF
TRBV30,TRBJ1-2,NA,NA,TGTGCCTGGAAACTTTGGGAGGCCTATGGCTACACCTTC,CAWKLWEAYGYTF
TRBV7-8,TRBJ2-3,NA,NA,TGTGCCAGCAGCTTAGACACAGGGCGCACAGATACGCAGTATTTT,CASSLDTGRTDTQYF
TRBV29-1,TRBJ2-7,NA,NA,TGCAGCGTGGGCAGTACTAAATACGAGCAGTACTTC,CSVGSTKYEQYF
TRBV7-6,TRBJ1-6,NA,TRBD1,TGTGCCAGCAGCTCCGCGGGACAGCATAACTCCGATAATTCACCCCTCCACTTT,CASSSAGQHNSDNSPLHF